This T cell receptor beta chain is from a study of T cells in Graves' hyperthyroidism and ophthalmopathy. Amplified TCR beta CDR3 regions came from RNA transcripts. Primed by the HTBI set, a first-round RT-PCR was run on the TCR CDR3. One entry per CDR3 protein results from TCRdb running MiXCR on the multiplex PCR reads. Of about 350,000 distinct CDR3 sequences listed, around 18% are singletons. The sample comprised blood. This receptor was identified in a woman in her thirties or forties with Graves' ophthalmopathy.

CDR3 DNA: TGTGCCAGTAGTATGGTGAGGGGAAGGACTGAAGCTTTCTTT. This codes for CASSMVRGRTEAFF. The chain uses TRBV19 and TRBJ1-1; tentatively, D is TRBD1 (5 bases). V was pared by 3 bases and J by 5 bases, with 13 bases between. The germline CDR1 and CDR2 sequences are LNHDA and SQIVND (reference sequence). The CDR3 totals 14 residues.